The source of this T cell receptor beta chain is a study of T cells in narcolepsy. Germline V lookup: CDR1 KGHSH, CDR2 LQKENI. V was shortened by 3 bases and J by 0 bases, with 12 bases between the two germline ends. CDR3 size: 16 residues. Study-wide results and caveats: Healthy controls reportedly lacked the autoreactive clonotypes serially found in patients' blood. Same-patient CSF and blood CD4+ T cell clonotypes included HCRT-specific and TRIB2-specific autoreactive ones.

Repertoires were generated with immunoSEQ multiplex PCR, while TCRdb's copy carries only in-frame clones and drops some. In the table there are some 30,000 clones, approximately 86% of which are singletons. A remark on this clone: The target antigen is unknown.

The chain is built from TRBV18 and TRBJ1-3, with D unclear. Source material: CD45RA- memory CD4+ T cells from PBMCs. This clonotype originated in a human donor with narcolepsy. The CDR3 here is CASSPRQVSSGNTIYF. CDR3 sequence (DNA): TGTGCCAGCTCACCTAGGCAGGTGAGCTCTGGAAACACCATATATTTT.